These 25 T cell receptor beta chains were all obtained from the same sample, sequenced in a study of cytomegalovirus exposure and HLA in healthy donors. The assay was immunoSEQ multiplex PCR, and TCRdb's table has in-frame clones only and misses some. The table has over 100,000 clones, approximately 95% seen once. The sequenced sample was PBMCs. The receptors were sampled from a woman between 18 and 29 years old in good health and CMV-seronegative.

CDR3 coding DNA: TGTGCCAGCAGTACAGGGAACACTGAAGCTTTCTTT. Translated: CASSTGNTEAFF. The rearrangement joins TRBV6-6 to TRBJ1-1; perhaps TRBD1 as D (5 bases). Germline V CDR1 and CDR2: MNHNY, SVGAGI (reference sequence). Between the trimmed V and J ends, which lost 5 bases and 1 base, there was a span of 5 bases. CDR3 length: 12 amino acids.

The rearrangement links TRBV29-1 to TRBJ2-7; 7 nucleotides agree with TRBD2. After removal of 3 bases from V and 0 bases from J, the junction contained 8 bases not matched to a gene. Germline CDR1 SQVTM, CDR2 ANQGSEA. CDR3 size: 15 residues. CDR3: CSVEVWGGLSYEQYF. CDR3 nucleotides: TGCAGCGTTGAGGTTTGGGGGGGACTCTCCTACGAGCAGTACTTC.

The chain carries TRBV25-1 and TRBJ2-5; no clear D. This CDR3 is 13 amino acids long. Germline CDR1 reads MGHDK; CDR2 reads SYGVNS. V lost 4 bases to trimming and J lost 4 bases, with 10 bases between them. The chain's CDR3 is CASSVAGLETQYF. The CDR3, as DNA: TGTGCCAGCAGTGTGGCAGGCCTAGAGACCCAGTACTTC.

The CDR3 spells CASTLDPPSGTDTQYF. Written as DNA, the CDR3 is TGCGCCAGCACCCTGGACCCCCCTAGCGGCACAGATACGCAGTATTTT. The gene calls are TRBV5-1 and TRBJ2-3; D is possibly TRBD2 (6 bases). The CDR3 length is 16 residues. From germline, CDR1 is SGHRS and CDR2 YFSETQ. V gave up 6 bases and J gave up 1 base, with 18 bases separating them.

CDR3 bases: TGTGCCTGGAGTGGCGGGGGGGCCGATGAGCAGTTCTTC. Its protein product is CAWSGGGADEQFF. V usage is TRBV30 and J usage is TRBJ2-1, with 9 bases fitting TRBD2. Germline values: CDR1 GTSNPN, CDR2 SVGIG (reference sequence). After removal of 1 base from V and 8 bases from J, the junction contained 3 bases not matched to a gene. This CDR3 is built from 13 residues.

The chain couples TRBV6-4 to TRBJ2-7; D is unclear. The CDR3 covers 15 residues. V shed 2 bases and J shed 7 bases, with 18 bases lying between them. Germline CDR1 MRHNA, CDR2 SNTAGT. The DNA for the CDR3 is TGTGCCAGCAGTGACCTTTCTCGTCTGTACGGGGAGCAGTACTTC. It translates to CASSDLSRLYGEQYF.

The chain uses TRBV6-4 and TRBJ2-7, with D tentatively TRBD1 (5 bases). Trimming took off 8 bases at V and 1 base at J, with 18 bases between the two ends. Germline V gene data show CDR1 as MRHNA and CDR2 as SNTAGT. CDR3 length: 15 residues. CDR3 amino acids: CASSLDMDASYEQYF. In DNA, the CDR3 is TGTGCCAGCTCCCTGGACATGGATGCTTCCTACGAGCAGTACTTC.

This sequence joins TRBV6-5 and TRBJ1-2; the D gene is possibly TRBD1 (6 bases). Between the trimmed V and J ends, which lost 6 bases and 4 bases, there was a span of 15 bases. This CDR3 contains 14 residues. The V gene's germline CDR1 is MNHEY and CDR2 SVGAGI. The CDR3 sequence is CASRKTGSLYGYTF. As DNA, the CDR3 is TGTGCCAGCAGAAAGACAGGCTCCCTCTATGGCTACACCTTC.

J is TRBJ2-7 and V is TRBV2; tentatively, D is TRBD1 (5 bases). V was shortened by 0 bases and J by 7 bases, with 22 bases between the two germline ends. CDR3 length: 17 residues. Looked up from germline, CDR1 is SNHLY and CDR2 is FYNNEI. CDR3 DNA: TGTGCCAGCAGTGAAGCGGGGCCGACAAGCTACTCGTGGGAGCAGTACTTC. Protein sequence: CASSEAGPTSYSWEQYF.

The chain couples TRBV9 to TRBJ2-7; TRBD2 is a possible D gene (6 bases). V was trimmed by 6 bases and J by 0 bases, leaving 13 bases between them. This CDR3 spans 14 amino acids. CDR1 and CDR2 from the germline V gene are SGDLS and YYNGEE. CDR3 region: CASTPRDSSYEQYF. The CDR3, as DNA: TGTGCCAGCACCCCCCGGGACTCCTCCTACGAGCAGTACTTC.

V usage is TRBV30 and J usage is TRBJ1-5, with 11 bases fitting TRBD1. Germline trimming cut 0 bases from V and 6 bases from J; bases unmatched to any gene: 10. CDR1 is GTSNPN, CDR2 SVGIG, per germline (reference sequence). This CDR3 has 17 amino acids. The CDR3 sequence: CAWSVQRTGGGGQPQHF. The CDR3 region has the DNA TGTGCCTGGAGTGTACAAAGGACAGGGGGCGGGGGTCAGCCCCAGCATTTT.

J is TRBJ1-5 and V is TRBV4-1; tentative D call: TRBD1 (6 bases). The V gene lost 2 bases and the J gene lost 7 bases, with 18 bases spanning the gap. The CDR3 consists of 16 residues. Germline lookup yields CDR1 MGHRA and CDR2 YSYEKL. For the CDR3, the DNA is TGCGCCAGCAGCCAAACAGGGACACCGAGTGCCCAGCCCCAGCATTTT. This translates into CASSQTGTPSAQPQHF.

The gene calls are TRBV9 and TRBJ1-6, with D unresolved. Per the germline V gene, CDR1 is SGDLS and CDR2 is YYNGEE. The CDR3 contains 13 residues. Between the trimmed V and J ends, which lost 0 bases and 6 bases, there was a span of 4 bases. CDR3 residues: CASSVDGNSPLHF. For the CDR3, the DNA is TGTGCCAGCAGCGTAGACGGTAATTCACCCCTCCACTTT.

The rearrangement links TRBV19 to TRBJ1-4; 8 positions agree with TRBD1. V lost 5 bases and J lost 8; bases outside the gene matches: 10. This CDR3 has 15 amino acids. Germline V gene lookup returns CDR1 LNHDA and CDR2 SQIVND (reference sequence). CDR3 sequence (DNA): TGTGCCAGTAGTCGGGTAGGGACAGGAGACGAAAAACTGTTTTTT. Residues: CASSRVGTGDEKLFF.

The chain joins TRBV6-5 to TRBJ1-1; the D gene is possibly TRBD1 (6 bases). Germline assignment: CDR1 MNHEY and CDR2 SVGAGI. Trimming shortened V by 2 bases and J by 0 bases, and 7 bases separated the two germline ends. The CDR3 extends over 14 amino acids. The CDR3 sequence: CASSYGGLNTEAFF. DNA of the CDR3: TGTGCCAGCAGTTACGGGGGCCTGAACACTGAAGCTTTCTTT.

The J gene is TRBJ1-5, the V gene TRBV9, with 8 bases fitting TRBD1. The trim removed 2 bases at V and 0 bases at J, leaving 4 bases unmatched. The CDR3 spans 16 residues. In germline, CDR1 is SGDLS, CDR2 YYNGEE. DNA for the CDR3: TGTGCCAGCAGCGTCGGGACAGGCCATAGCAATCAGCCCCAGCATTTT. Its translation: CASSVGTGHSNQPQHF.

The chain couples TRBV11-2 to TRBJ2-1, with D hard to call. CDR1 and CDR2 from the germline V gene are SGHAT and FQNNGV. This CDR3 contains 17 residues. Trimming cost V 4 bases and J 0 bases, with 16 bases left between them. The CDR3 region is CASSSYPTQSSYNEQFF. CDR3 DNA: TGTGCCAGCAGCTCCTACCCCACGCAAAGCTCCTACAATGAGCAGTTCTTC. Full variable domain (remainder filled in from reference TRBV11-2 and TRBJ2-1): EAGVAQSPRYKIIEKRQSVAFWCNPISGHATLYWYQQILGQGPKLLIQFQNNGVVDDSQLPKDRFSAERLKGVDSTLKIQPAKLEDSAVYLCASSSYPTQSSYNEQFFGPGTRLTVL.

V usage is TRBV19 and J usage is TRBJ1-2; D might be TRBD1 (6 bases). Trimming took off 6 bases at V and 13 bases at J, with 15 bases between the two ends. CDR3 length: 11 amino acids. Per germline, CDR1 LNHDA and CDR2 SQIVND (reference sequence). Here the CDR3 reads CASSRTEMATF. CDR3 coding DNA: TGTGCCAGTAGCCGGACAGAGATGGCCACCTTC.

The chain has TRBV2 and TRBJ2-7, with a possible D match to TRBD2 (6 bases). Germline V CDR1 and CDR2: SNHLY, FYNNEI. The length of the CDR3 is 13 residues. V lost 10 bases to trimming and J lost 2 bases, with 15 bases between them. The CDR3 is CATREGGPYEQYF. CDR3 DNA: TGTGCCACCCGGGAAGGAGGGCCCTACGAGCAGTACTTC.

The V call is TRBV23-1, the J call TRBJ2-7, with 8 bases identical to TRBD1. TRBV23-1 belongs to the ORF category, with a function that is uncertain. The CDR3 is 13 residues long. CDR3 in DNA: TGCGCTACCCGGACAGGGCGACCTAGGGAGCAGTACTTC. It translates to CATRTGRPREQYF.

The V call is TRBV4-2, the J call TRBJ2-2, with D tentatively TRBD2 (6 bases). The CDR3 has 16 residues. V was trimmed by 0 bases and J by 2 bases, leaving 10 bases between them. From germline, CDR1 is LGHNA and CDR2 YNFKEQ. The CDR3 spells CASSQERAGNTGELFF. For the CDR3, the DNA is TGTGCCAGCAGCCAAGAAAGAGCGGGTAACACCGGGGAGCTGTTTTTT.

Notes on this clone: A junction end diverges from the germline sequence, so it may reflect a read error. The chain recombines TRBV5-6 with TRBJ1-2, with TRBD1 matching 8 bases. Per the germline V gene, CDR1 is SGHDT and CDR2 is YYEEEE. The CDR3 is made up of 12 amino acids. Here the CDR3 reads CASRLGQDGYTF. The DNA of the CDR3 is TGTGCCAGCAGATTGGGACAGGATGGCTACACCTTC.

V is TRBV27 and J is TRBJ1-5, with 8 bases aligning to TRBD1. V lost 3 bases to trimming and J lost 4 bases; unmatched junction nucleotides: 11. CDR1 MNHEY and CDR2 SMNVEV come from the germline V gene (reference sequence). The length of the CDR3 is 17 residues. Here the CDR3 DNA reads TGTGCCAGCAGTTTCGGCGCAGGGGGCCTCTTTAATCAGCCCCAGCATTTT. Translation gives CASSFGAGGLFNQPQHF.

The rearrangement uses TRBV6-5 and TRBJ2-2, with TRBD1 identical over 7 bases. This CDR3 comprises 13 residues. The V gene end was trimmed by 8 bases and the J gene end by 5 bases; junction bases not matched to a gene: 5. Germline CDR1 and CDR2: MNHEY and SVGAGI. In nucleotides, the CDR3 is TGTGCCAGCCGGGACAGATTTACCGGGGAGCTGTTTTTT. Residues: CASRDRFTGELFF.

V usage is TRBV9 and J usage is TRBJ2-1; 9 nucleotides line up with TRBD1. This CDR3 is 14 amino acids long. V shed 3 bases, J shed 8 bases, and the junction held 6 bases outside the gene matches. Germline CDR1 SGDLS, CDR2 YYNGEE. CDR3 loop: CASSEQGASDEQFF. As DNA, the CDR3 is TGTGCCAGCAGCGAACAGGGGGCCTCGGATGAGCAGTTCTTC.